The clone carrying this T cell receptor (beta chain) was detected ten times or more. What it recognizes is unknown. This sample is drawn from a study of early T cells in non-severe SARS-CoV-2 infection. The overall study: The chains were unpaired, and the sequenced material was bulk RNA from unsorted whole blood.

The V and J ends lost 5 bases and 7 bases respectively, with 12 bases between them. There are 13 residues in the CDR3. CDR1 SGHAT and CDR2 FQNNGV come from the germline V gene. Unique molecular identifiers were affixed to single, distinct cDNA molecules. TCRdb re-derived calls from the 5' RACE reads in MiXCR, one entry per CDR3 protein. The table shows around 35,000 distinct CDR3 sequences, with approximately 5% occurring only once. Findings of the study overall: Database matching using VDJdb favored anti-spike CD8 responses, with private and CD4 specificities left missing.

The chain has TRBV11-2 and TRBJ2-1; D ambiguous. This sequence originates from an adult who was a healthcare worker with PCR-confirmed SARS-CoV-2 infection or an uninfected control (not recorded which). Material: whole blood. DNA for the CDR3: TGTGCCAGCAGCCCCAAGGTGGGAAATGAGCAGTTCTTC. Translated, it gives CASSPKVGNEQFF. Variable domain in full (rest from reference TRBV11-2 and TRBJ2-1): EAGVAQSPRYKIIEKRQSVAFWCNPISGHATLYWYQQILGQGPKLLIQFQNNGVVDDSQLPKDRFSAERLKGVDSTLKIQPAKLEDSAVYLCASSPKVGNEQFFGPGTRLTVL.